This T cell receptor beta chain emerged from a study of CD8 T cells in Susac syndrome (dated by TCRdb to between 2018 and 2020). In the study overall: Among the sequenced Susac syndrome patients, over five had clinically active disease and fewer than ten were in clinical remission. At the time of blood withdrawal, Susac syndrome patients were either therapy-naive, taking corticosteroids (with some also receiving IVIg), or on IVIg alone. The study used repertoire sequencing to test whether antigen drove CD8+ T cell activation and differentiation in Susac syndrome.

Peripheral blood CD8+ and CD4+ T cells from healthy donors, Susac syndrome patients and multiple sclerosis patients were profiled using high-throughput TCR beta sequencing. The Susac syndrome patients fulfilled recently defined diagnostic criteria for either definite or probable disease. Bulk CD8+ and CD4+ T cells were purified by magnetic negative isolation, while CD8+ TEMRA cells were enriched using FACS. Blood was collected in EDTA tubes and processed within 24 hours, with PBMCs isolated through density gradient centrifugation. PBMCs intended for TCR sequencing were frozen in liquid nitrogen and were later thawed in a 37 degrees C water bath. Purity of sorted or isolated CD4+, CD8+ and CD8+ TEMRA cells was at least 90%. RNA was extracted using the RNeasy kit, and roughly 0.5 to 1 ug of the RNA was reverse transcribed with random hexamers. The immunoSEQ multiplex PCR assay, which covers 54 Vbeta and 13 Jbeta segments, was used to amplify TCR beta CDR3 regions. Bias from PCR amplification was corrected by using a synthetic template baseline for primer optimization and for computational correction. As for how the authors treated the data: Reads were assigned to V, D and J genes according to IMGT and analyzed in immunoSEQ Analyzer, with only productive sequences retained. Clonality was calculated as one minus the Shannon entropy normalized by log2 of the number of productive unique sequences. For each patient and control, public and private clones were evaluated among the 100 most prevalent clones. A clone was defined as Susac-specific if it was absent from the healthy and MS cohorts, from about a thousand published viral clones and from other ImmuneACCESS disease sequences. TCRdb's own reprocessing of the public reads used fastp at Q25 and MiXCR and kept productive beta chains. CDR3 protein duplicates are merged, each entry listing the most common genes and DNA. The V and J calls come from TCRdb's annotation, not from the publication. Present in this sample are approximately 210,000 distinct CDR3 sequences, roughly 93% of which were seen just once. 0.15% of the sample belongs to the ten largest clones.

The CDR3 numbers 13 residues from cysteine through phenylalanine. The sequence is cut down to CDR3 DNA, 39 bases in frame from base 1. After removal of 7 bases from V and 5 bases from J, the junction retains 2 bases not matched to a gene. Via the germline V gene, CDR1 is MNHEY and CDR2 SVGAGI. As concerns this clonotype: It has no known antigen specificity. Per-base qualities were not stored, and no clone one base away is much larger.

Beyond this particular receptor, the publication reports: The study acknowledged that relatively few individuals were included in the TCR sequencing and HLA analysis. In patients with Susac syndrome, the CD4+ T cell repertoire showed no detectable clonal expansion.

Rearrangement joined TRBV6-5 to TRBJ2-5; TRBD2 lines up with 12 middle nucleotides. The sequence was collected from a human donor with Susac syndrome. Sequenced input: CD4+ T cells from PBMCs. The nucleotide sequence reads TGTGCCAGCACTACTAGCGGGGGGGAGACCCAGTACTTC. Its protein product is CASTTSGGETQYF.